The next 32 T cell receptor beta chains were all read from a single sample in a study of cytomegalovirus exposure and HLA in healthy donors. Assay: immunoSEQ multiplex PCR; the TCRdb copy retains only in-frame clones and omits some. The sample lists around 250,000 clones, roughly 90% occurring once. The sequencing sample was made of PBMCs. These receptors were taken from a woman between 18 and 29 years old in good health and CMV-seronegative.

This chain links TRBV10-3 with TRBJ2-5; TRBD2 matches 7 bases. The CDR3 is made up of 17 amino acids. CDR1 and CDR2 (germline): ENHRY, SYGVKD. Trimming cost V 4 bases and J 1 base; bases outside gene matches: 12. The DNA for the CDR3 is TGTGCCATCAGTGCCCGGGGGAGCGGGGCGCTCCAAGAGACCCAGTACTTC. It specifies CAISARGSGALQETQYF.

The CDR3 DNA reads as TGCAGCGTTGAGACGGGGGTCTGGACCACAGATACGCAGTATTTT. Its protein is CSVETGVWTTDTQYF. This rearrangement joins TRBV29-1 to TRBJ2-3; weak D call: TRBD2 (6 bases). Trimming left V 3 bases short and J 2 bases short, with 15 bases between. Germline loops: CDR1 SQVTM, CDR2 ANQGSEA. The CDR3 consists of 15 residues.

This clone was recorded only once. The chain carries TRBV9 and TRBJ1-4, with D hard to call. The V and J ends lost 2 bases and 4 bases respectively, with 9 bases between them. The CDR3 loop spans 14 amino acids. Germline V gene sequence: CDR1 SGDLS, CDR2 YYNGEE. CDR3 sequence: CASSVPGDNEKLFF. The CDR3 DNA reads TGTGCCAGCAGCGTTCCGGGAGATAATGAAAAACTGTTTTTT.

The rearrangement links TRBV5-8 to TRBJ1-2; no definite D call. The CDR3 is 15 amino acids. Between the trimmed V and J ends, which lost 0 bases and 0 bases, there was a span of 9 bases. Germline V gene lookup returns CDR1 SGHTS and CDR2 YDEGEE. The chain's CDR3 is CASSLAGSTNYGYTF. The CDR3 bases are TGTGCCAGCAGCTTGGCCGGGAGTACTAACTATGGCTACACCTTC.

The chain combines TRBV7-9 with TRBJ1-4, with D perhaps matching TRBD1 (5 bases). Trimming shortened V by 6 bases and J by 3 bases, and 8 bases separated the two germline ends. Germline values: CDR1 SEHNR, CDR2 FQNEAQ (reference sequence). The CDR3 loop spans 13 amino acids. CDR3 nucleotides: TGTGCCAGCAGTCGACAGCCTAATGAAAAACTGTTTTTT. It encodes CASSRQPNEKLFF.

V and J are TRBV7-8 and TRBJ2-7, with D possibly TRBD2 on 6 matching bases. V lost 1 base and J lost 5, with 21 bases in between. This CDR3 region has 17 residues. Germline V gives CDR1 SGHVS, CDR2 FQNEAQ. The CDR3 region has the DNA TGTGCCAGCAGCTTAGACGGGGGTGGCCCGTCACCCCACGAGCAGTACTTC. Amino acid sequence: CASSLDGGGPSPHEQYF.

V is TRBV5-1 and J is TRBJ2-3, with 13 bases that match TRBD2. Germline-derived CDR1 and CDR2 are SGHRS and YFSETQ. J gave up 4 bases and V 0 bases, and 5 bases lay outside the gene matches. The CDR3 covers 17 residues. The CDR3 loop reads CASSLVLAGGNADTQYF. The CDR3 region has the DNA TGCGCCAGCAGCTTGGTACTAGCGGGGGGGAATGCAGATACGCAGTATTTT.

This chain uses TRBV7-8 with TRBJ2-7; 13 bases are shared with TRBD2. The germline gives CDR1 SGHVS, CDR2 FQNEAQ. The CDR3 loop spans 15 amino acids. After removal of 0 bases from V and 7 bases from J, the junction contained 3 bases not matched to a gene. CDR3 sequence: CASSLAGLAGFEQYV. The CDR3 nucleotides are TGTGCCAGCAGCTTAGCGGGACTAGCGGGGTTTGAGCAGTACGTC.

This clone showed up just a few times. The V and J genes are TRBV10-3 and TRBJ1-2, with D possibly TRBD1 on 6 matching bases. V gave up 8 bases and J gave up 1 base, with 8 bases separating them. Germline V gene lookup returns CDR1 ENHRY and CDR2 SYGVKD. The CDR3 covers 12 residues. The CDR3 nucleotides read TGTGCCATCGGACAGAATAACTATGGCTACACCTTC. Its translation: CAIGQNNYGYTF.

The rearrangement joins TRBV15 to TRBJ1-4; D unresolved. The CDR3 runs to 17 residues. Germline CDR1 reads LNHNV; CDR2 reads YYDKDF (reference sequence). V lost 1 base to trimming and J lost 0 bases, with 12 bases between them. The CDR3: CATSRGEVIATNEKLFF. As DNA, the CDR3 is TGTGCCACCAGCAGAGGTGAGGTGATTGCAACTAATGAAAAACTGTTTTTT.

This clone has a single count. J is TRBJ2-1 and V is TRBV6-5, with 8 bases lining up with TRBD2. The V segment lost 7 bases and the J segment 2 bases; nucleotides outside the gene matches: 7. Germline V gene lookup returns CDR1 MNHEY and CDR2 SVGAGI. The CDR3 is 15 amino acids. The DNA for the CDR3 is TGTGCCAGCAAGAGCGGGGGAGGGCCCTACAATGAGCAGTTCTTC. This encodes CASKSGGGPYNEQFF.

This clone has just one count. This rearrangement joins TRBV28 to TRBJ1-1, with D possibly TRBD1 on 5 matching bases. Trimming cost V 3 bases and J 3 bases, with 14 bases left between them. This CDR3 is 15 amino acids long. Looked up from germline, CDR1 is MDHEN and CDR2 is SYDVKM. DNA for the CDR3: TGTGCCAGCAGTTTTACAGGAAGCGGGGACACTGAAGCTTTCTTT. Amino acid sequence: CASSFTGSGDTEAFF.

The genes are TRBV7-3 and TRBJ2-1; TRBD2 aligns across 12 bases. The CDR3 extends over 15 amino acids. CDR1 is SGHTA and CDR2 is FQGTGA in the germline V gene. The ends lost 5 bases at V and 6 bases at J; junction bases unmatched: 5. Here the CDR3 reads CASSPTSGGPNEQFF. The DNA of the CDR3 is TGTGCCAGCAGCCCAACTAGCGGGGGGCCCAATGAGCAGTTCTTC.

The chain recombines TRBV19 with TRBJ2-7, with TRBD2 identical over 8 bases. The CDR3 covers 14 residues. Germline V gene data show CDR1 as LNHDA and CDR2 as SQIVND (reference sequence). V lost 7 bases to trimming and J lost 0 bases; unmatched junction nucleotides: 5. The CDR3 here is CASISAGDSYEQYF. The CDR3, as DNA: TGTGCCAGTATATCAGCGGGGGACTCCTACGAGCAGTACTTC.

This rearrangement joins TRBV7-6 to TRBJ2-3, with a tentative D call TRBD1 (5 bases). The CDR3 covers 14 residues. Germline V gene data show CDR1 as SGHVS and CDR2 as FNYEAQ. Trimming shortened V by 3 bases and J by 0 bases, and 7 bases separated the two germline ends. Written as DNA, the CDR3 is TGTGCCAGCAGCTTCAGGGTGAGCACAGATACGCAGTATTTT. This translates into CASSFRVSTDTQYF.

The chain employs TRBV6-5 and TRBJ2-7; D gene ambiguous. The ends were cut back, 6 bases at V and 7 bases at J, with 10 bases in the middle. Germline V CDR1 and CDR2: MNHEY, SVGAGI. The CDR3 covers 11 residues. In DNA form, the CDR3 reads TGTGCCAGCAGACGAGGAAGGGAGCAGTACGTC. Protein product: CASRRGREQYV.

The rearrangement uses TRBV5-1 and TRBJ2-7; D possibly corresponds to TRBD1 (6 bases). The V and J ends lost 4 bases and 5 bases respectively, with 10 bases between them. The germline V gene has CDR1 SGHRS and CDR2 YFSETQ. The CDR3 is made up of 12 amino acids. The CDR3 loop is CASSVPGDEQYF. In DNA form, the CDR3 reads TGCGCCAGCAGCGTCCCAGGGGACGAGCAGTACTTC. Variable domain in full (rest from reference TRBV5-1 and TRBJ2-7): KAGVTQTPRYLIKTRGQQVTLSCSPISGHRSVSWYQQTPGQGLQFLFEYFSETQRNKGNFPGRFSGRQFSNSRSEMNVSTLELGDSALYLCASSVPGDEQYFGPGTRLTVT.

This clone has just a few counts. CDR3 DNA: TGTGCCAGCAGTGAGGGGACTATGAGCACAGATACGCAGTATTTT. This sequence encodes CASSEGTMSTDTQYF. The genes are TRBV6-4 and TRBJ2-3, with 7 bases aligning to TRBD2. In germline, CDR1 is MRHNA, CDR2 SNTAGT. The CDR3 consists of 15 residues. J gave up 0 bases and V 3 bases, and 3 bases lay outside the gene matches.

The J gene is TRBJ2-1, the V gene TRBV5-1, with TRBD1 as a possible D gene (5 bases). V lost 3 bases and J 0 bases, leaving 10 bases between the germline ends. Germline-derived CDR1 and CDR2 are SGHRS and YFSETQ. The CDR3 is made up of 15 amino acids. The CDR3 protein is CASSSRTSSYNEQFF. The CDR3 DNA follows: TGCGCCAGCAGCTCACGGACAAGCTCCTACAATGAGCAGTTCTTC.

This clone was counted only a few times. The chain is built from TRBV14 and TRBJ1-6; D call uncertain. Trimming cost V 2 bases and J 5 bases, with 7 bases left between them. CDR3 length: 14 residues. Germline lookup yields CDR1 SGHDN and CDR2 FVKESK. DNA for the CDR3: TGTGCCAGCAGCCAACATTTCAATAATTCACCCCTCCACTTT. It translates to CASSQHFNNSPLHF.

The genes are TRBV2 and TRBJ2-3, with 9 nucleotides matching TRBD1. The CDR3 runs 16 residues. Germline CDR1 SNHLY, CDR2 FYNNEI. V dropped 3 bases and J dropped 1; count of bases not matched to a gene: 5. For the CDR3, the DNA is TGTGCCAGCAGTGATGGGTGGGACAGGGGCACAGATACGCAGTATTTT. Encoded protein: CASSDGWDRGTDTQYF.

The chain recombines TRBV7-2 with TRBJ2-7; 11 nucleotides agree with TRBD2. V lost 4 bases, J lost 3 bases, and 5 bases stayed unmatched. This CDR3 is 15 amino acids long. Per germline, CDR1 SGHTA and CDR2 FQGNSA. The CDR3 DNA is TGTGCCAGCAGCTCCCTAGGACTAGCGGGCTACGAGCAGTACTTC. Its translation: CASSSLGLAGYEQYF.

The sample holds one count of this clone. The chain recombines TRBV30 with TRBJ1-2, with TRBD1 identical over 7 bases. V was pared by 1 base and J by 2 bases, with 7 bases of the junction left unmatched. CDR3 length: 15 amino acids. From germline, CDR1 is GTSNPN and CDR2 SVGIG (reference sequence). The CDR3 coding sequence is TGTGCCTGGAGTGCCGGACAGGTACTGAACTATGGCTACACCTTC. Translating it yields CAWSAGQVLNYGYTF.

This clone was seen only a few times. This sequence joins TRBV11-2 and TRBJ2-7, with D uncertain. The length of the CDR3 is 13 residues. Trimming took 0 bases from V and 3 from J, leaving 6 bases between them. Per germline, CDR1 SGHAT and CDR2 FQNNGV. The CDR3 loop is CASSLDRGYEQYV. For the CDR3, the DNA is TGTGCCAGCAGCTTAGACAGAGGCTACGAGCAGTACGTC.

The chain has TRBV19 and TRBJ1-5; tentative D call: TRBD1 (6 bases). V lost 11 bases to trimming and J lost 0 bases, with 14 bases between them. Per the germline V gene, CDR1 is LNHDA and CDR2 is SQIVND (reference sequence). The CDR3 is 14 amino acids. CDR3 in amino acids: CAVAGGYSNQPQHF. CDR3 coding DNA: TGTGCCGTGGCGGGGGGCTATAGCAATCAGCCCCAGCATTTT.

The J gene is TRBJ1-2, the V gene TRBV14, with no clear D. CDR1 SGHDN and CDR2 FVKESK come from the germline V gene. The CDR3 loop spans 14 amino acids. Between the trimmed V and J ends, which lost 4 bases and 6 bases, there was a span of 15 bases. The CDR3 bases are TGTGCCAGCAGCCTCCACTCCATAGCCGATGGCTACACCTTC. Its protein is CASSLHSIADGYTF.

This chain's CDR3 is CASCGQMNSPLHF. The CDR3 region has the DNA TGCGCCAGCTGCGGACAGATGAATTCACCCCTCCACTTT. The V call is TRBV10-1, the J call TRBJ1-6, with D possibly matching TRBD1 (6 bases). The CDR3 totals 13 residues. Per the germline V gene, CDR1 is WNHNN and CDR2 is SYGVQD (reference sequence). Deletions cut 8 bases from V and 7 bases from J, with 12 bases between.

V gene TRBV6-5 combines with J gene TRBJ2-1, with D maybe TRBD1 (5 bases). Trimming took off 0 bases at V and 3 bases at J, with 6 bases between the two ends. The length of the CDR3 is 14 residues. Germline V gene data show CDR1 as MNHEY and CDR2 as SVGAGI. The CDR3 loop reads CASSYSGVYNEQFF. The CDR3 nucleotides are TGTGCCAGCAGTTACTCAGGGGTCTACAATGAGCAGTTCTTC.

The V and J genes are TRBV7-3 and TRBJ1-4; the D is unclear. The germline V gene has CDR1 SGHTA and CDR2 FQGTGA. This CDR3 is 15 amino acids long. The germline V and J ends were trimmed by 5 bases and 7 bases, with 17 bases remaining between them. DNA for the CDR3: TGTGCCAGCAGCCCCACCGGGGTTCAGAGTGAAAAACTGTTTTTT. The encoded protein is CASSPTGVQSEKLFF.

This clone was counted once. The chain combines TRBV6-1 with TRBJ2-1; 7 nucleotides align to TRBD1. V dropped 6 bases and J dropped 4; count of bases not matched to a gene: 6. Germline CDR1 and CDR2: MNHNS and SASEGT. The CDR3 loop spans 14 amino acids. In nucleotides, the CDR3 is TGTGCCAGCAGGCGAGGGACAGCTTACAATGAGCAGTTCTTC. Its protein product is CASRRGTAYNEQFF.

The CDR3 DNA reads as TGTGCCAGCAGCCAAGGGAACTCCGGGAACTATGGCTACACCTTC. This sequence encodes CASSQGNSGNYGYTF. The chain has TRBV14 and TRBJ1-2; D is ambiguous. The V gene's germline CDR1 is SGHDN and CDR2 FVKESK. The V end lost 1 base, the J end lost 2 bases, and 11 bases lay between the germline ends. The CDR3 runs 15 residues.

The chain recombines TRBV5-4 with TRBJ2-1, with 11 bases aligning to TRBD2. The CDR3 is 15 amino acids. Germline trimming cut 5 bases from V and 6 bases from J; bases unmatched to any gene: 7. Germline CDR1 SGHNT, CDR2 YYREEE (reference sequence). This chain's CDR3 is CASSNLAGGGNEQFF. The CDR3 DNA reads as TGTGCCAGCAGTAATCTAGCGGGGGGCGGCAATGAGCAGTTCTTC.